This T cell receptor (beta chain) emerged from a study of Tregs in tolerant kidney transplant recipients. The table came from immunoSEQ multiplex PCR; TCRdb's copy has only in-frame clones and leaves some out. The sample records under 300,000 clones, about four fifths being singletons. Trimming took off 7 bases at V and 3 bases at J, with 10 bases between the two ends. Germline CDR1 and CDR2: SNHLY and FYNNEI. The CDR3 loop spans 12 amino acids. V gene TRBV2 combines with J gene TRBJ2-7; D remains ambiguous. This TCR was recovered from a human donor in good health. Sequenced material: CD4+ T cells from blood. The CDR3 DNA reads TGTGCCAGCACGACATCCTACTACGAGCAGTACTTC. Translation: CASTTSYYEQYF.